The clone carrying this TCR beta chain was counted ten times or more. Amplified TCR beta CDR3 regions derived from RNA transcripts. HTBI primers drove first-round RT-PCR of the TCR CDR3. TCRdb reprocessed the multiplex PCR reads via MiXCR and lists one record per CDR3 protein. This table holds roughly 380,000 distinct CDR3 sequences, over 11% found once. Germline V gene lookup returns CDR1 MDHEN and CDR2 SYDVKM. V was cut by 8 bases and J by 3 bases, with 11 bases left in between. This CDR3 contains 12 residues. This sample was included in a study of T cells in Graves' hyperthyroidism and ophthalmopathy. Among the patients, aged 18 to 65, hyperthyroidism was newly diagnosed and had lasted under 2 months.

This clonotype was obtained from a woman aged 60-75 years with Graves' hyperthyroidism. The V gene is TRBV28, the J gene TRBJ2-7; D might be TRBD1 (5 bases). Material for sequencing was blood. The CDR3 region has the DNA TGTGCCAGCTTAGACAGAAACTACGAGCAGTACTTC. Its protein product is CASLDRNYEQYF.